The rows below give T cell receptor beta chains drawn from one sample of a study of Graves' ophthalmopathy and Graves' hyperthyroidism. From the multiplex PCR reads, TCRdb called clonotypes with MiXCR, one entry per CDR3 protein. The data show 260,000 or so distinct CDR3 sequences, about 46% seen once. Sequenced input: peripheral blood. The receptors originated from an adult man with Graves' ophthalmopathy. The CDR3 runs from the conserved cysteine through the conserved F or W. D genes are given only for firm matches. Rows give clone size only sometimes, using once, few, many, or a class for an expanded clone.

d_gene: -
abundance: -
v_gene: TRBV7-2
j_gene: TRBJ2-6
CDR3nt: TGTGCCAGCAGCTCCCGGGAACACAACGTCCTGACTTTC
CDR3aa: CASSSREHNVLTF

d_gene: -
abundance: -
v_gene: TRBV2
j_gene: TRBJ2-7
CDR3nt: TGTGCCAGCAGTGAGGAGGCTAGCTACTACGAGCAGTACTTC
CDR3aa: CASSEEASYYEQYF

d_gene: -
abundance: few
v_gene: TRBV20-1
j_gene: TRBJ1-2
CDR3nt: TGCAGTGGTGGGCCGACGATGGGCTACACCTTC
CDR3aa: CSGGPTMGYTF

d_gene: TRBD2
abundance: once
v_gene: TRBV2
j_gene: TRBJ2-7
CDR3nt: TGTGCCAGCAGTTTAATTATTAGAGCCGGGACTAGCGGGATTTCCTACGAGCAGTACTTC
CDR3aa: CASSLIIRAGTSGISYEQYF

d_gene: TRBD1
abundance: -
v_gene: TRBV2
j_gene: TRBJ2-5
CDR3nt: TGTGCCAGCAGTTACTCCCCAGGGGGCACGAGAGAGACCCAGTACTTC
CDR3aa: CASSYSPGGTRETQYF

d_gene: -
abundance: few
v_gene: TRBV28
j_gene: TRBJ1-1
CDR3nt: TGTGCCAGCAGTTTTGTGGGGCATATGAACACTGAAGCTTTCTTT
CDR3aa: CASSFVGHMNTEAFF

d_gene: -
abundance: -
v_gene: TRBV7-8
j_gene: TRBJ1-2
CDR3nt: TGTGCCAGCAGCTTGACAGCGAAGTCCTATGGCTACACCTTC
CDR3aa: CASSLTAKSYGYTF

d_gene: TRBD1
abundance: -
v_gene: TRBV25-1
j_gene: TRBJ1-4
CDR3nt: TGTGCCAGCAGTGAAACAACAGGGGTTGAAAAACTGTTTTTT
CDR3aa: CASSETTGVEKLFF

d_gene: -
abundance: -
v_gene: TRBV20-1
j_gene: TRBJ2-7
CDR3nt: TGCAGTGCTAGAGAGGGCGCCTCAACAGGCGAGCAGTACTTC
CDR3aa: CSAREGASTGEQYF

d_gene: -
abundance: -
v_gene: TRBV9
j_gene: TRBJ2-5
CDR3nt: TGTGCCAGCAGCCAAGTCGGGAGCGAGACCCAGTACTTC
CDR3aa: CASSQVGSETQYF

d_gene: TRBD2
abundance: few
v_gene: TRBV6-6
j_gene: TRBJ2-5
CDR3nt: TGTGCCAGCAGTTGGCGGGGGACCCAAGAGACCCAGTACTTC
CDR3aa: CASSWRGTQETQYF